This note documents a single T cell receptor (beta chain) sequence. The trim removed 5 bases at V and 1 base at J, leaving 4 bases unmatched. Germline assignment: CDR1 SEHNR and CDR2 FQNEAQ (reference sequence). The CDR3 length is 15 residues. The data belong to a study of blood T cell repertoires in COVID-19. TCRdb's table, derived via immunoSEQ multiplex PCR, lists solely in-frame clones and lacks some. The repertoire consists of under 130,000 clones, with more than 80% occurring once and the leading ten covering 32%. This receptor was taken from a woman at least 80 years old with acute or convalescent COVID-19. The V call is TRBV7-9, the J call TRBJ1-1, with 10 bases aligning to TRBD1. The sequencing input was peripheral blood. The CDR3 DNA reads TGTGCCAGCAGCCGGGGGACAGGGGAGAACACTGAAGCTTTCTTT. Translation gives CASSRGTGENTEAFF.